A selection of T cell receptor beta chains follows, all from one sample in a study of blood T cell repertoires in COVID-19. Profiled with immunoSEQ multiplex PCR; TCRdb holds only in-frame clones, not every one. Altogether 200,000 to 250,000 clones are present, roughly 84% being singletons, with the ten largest covering 5% to 6.5%. Source material: peripheral blood. The receptors originated from a woman aged 60-75 years who had recovered from COVID-19. The CDR3 runs from the conserved cysteine through the conserved F or W. A D gene is named only where the DNA matches it firmly. The listing skips clone size in some rows; elsewhere it reads once, few, many or a size class.

>TRBV14|13|TRBJ2-3|.|.
TGTGCCAGCAGTGGCTTTAACACAGATACGCAGTATTTT
CASSGFNTDTQYF
>TRBV19|16|TRBJ1-2|.|TRBD1
TGTGCCAGTAGTATGGACAGGGTTGGTTTGGGGTATGGCTACACCTTC
CASSMDRVGLGYGYTF
>TRBV21-1|19|TRBJ1-4|once|.
TGTGCCAGCAGCAAAGCTCGCCCGGGTTGCTCCTCAACTAATGAAAAACTGTTTTTT
CASSKARPGCSSTNEKLFF
>TRBV3-1/TRBV3-2|13|TRBJ1-2|.|TRBD1
TGTGCCAGCAGCCTTCCGGGACAGGAGGGCTACACCTTC
CASSLPGQEGYTF
>TRBV5-1|14|TRBJ2-2|.|.
TGCGCCAGCAGCACGGCTAGCGACCCCGGGGAGCTGTTTTTT
CASSTASDPGELFF
>TRBV5-4|15|TRBJ2-5|.|TRBD2
TGTGCCAGCAGCCTTGGCGGGGGGGCAGGGGAGACCCAGTACTTC
CASSLGGGAGETQYF
>TRBV5-1|16|TRBJ2-5|.|TRBD1
TGCGCCAGCAGCTCTAGTGGACAGGGTGGTTGGGAGACCCAGTACTTC
CASSSSGQGGWETQYF
>TRBV7-3|14|TRBJ1-1|.|TRBD1
TGTGCCAGCAGCCCTGGGACAGGCGAAATAAGTTTCTTCTTT
CASSPGTGEISFFF
>TRBV30|14|TRBJ1-1|.|.
TGTGCCTGGAGTCCTGATTCCAGGAACACTGAAGCTTTCTTT
CAWSPDSRNTEAFF
>TRBV10-3|13|TRBJ2-7|.|.
TGTGCCATCAGTGAGTCGACTAGGTATGAGCAGTACTTC
CAISESTRYEQYF
>TRBV19|14|TRBJ1-6|.|TRBD1
TGTGCCAGTAGTAGCGGGACAGGGGGTTCACCCCTCCACTTT
CASSSGTGGSPLHF
>TRBV7-7|15|TRBJ2-7|.|TRBD1
TGTGCTAGCATCTTTCAGGGGGACAACTACTACGAGCAGTACTTC
CASIFQGDNYYEQYF
>TRBV7-2|14|TRBJ1-6|.|.
TGTGCCAGCAGCCATTCGGGGGGCAATTCACCCCTCCACTTT
CASSHSGGNSPLHF
>TRBV4-1|13|TRBJ2-3|.|.
TGCGCCAGCATAGGACAATCCACAGATACGCAGTATTTT
CASIGQSTDTQYF
>TRBV7-2|12|TRBJ1-2|.|.
TGTGCCAGCAGCTTAACGGGGTATGGCTACACCTTC
CASSLTGYGYTF
>TRBV30|14|TRBJ2-5|.|TRBD2
TGTGCCTGGAGGTTAGCGGGGGGCCGAGAGACCCAGTACTTC
CAWRLAGGRETQYF
>TRBV30|13|TRBJ1-6|few|.
TGTGCCTGGATACAGGGTAGTAATTCACCCCTCCACTTT
CAWIQGSNSPLHF
>TRBV7-9|13|TRBJ1-2|.|TRBD1
TGTGCCAGCAGCTCAACAGGGGCGCATCGCTACACCTTC
CASSSTGAHRYTF
>TRBV7-9|14|TRBJ2-7|few|TRBD1
TGTGCCAGCAGCTCCGGGACAGGCTCCTACGAGCAGTACTTC
CASSSGTGSYEQYF
>TRBV10-3|15|TRBJ2-7|.|TRBD2
TGTGCCATCAGTGAGGCGGGCGGGGGGGCTTACGAGCAGTACTTC
CAISEAGGGAYEQYF
>TRBV15|16|TRBJ2-7|.|.
TGTGCCACCAGCACCCCCCGTGCCGGGGGGCCTACCGAGCAGTACTTC
CATSTPRAGGPTEQYF
>TRBV27|14|TRBJ1-2|.|.
TGTGCCAGCGGACTTCACGGGGTTGGCTATGGCTACACCTTC
CASGLHGVGYGYTF
>TRBV9|14|TRBJ1-2|.|TRBD1
TGTGCCAGCAGCATGGACAGGGGAGGCTATGGCTACACCTTC
CASSMDRGGYGYTF
>TRBV30|12|TRBJ2-7|.|.
TGTGCCTGGAGTGTAATAGTCTACGAGCAGTACTTC
CAWSVIVYEQYF
>TRBV19|14|TRBJ2-2|few|.
TGTGCCAGTCGGGCCAGGGAATACACCGGGGAGCTGTTTTTT
CASRAREYTGELFF
>TRBV6-2/TRBV6-3|18|TRBJ2-3|once|.
TGTGCCAGCAGTTACCCCATTCCAGGGCACCATAGCACAGATACGCAGTATTTT
CASSYPIPGHHSTDTQYF
>TRBV7-2|14|TRBJ1-3|.|.
TGTGCCAGCAGCTTACTATTGGCTGGAAACACCATATATTTT
CASSLLLAGNTIYF
>TRBV11-2|15|TRBJ1-1|.|.
TGTGCCAGCAGCCGTTCCAGTGGGGCCCACACTGAAGCTTTCTTT
CASSRSSGAHTEAFF
>TRBV9|15|TRBJ2-1|.|TRBD2
TGTGCCAGCAGCGCCCTAGCGGGGGGATCTAATGAGCAGTTCTTC
CASSALAGGSNEQFF
>TRBV19|15|TRBJ2-7|once|.
TGTGCCAGTAAGCCAAGGGCTAGCTATTGGGACGAGCAGTACTTC
CASKPRASYWDEQYF
>TRBV9|16|TRBJ2-2|.|TRBD1
TGTGCCAGCAGCGTGGATCCGGGACAGGGTGGCGGGGAGCTGTTTTTT
CASSVDPGQGGGELFF
>TRBV6-7|17|TRBJ1-1|.|TRBD1
TGTGCCAGCAGTTACACCAACAGGGGTGAGAGCGACACTGAAGCTTTCTTT
CASSYTNRGESDTEAFF
>TRBV29-1|12|TRBJ1-2|.|TRBD1
TGCAGCGTGGGGGACAGGGTCTATGGCTACACCTTC
CSVGDRVYGYTF
>TRBV30|11|TRBJ1-1|.|TRBD1
TGTGCCTGGGACAGGGGGACTGAAGCTTTCTTT
CAWDRGTEAFF
>TRBV9|19|TRBJ2-2|.|TRBD2
TGTGCCAGCAGCCCCGGGGGGACTAGCGGCTTTGCGAACACCGGGGAGCTGTTTTTT
CASSPGGTSGFANTGELFF
>TRBV11-2|16|TRBJ2-2|few|.
TGTGCCAGCAGCTTAAGGGGTCAGGGTAACACCGGGGAGCTGTTTTTT
CASSLRGQGNTGELFF
>TRBV5-1|16|TRBJ2-5|.|TRBD2
TGCGCCAGCAGCTTGAATCTAGCGGGGGCGGGAGAGACCCAGTACTTC
CASSLNLAGAGETQYF
>TRBV6-5|14|TRBJ1-1|.|.
TGTGCCAGCAGTTACTCAGGGGGTAGCACTGAAGCTTTCTTT
CASSYSGGSTEAFF
>TRBV7-9|15|TRBJ2-3|.|.
TGTGCCAGCAGCGGTACTATGGAGGGTACAGATACGCAGTATTTT
CASSGTMEGTDTQYF
>TRBV9|13|TRBJ1-2|.|.
TGTGCCAGCAGCCCGGCGGGTAACTATGGCTACACCTTC
CASSPAGNYGYTF
>TRBV3-1/TRBV3-2|15|TRBJ2-1|.|.
TGTGCCAGCAGCCCCGTCCCCCGGAGCCCGCATGAGCAGTTCTTC
CASSPVPRSPHEQFF
>TRBV27|17|TRBJ2-1|.|.
TGTGCCAGCAGTACCCTTTTCCGAGGGAAGGAGGACAATGAGCAGTTCTTC
CASSTLFRGKEDNEQFF
>TRBV3-1/TRBV3-2|14|TRBJ1-1|.|TRBD1
TGTGCCAGCAGCCATTGGGACAGGGGAACTGAAGCTTTCTTT
CASSHWDRGTEAFF
>TRBV13|18|TRBJ1-2|once|.
TGTGCCAGCAGCTCGATCCTCTCGGAGGGTAACCCTAACTATGGCTACACCTTC
CASSSILSEGNPNYGYTF
>TRBV19|13|TRBJ2-4|.|TRBD2
TGTGCCAGCGTCGTGACCGGGGGGAACATTCAGTACTTC
CASVVTGGNIQYF
>TRBV5-4|16|TRBJ2-6|.|.
TGTGCCAGCAGACTGGACAGCGCCCCTGGGGCCAACGTCCTGACTTTC
CASRLDSAPGANVLTF
>TRBV7-3|16|TRBJ1-2|.|.
TGTGCCAGCAGCTTAAATCCTCTTGAGGGCCCCTATGGCTACACCTTC
CASSLNPLEGPYGYTF
>TRBV30|13|TRBJ2-5|.|TRBD1
TGTGCCTGGAGTTATGGGACAGAAGAGACCCAGTACTTC
CAWSYGTEETQYF
>TRBV5-8|14|TRBJ2-1|.|TRBD1
TGTGCCAGCAGCTCCCGGGACAGGGAAAATGAGCAGTTCTTC
CASSSRDRENEQFF